These T cell receptor beta chains were read from a single sample in a study of blood T cells in healthy people across ages. TCRdb used MiXCR to reprocess the 5' RACE reads, holding one entry per CDR3 protein. The profile covers fewer than 1 million distinct CDR3 sequences, with around two fifths appearing a single time and nearly 20% taken by the ten largest. Specimen: blood. The receptors originated from a man aged 60-69 years in good health. The CDR3 runs from the conserved cysteine through the conserved F or W. D genes are given only for firm matches. Clone size is given for some rows only: seen once, a few or many times, or a class if the clone is expanded.

J,D,V,size,CDR3,DNA
TRBJ2-7,-,TRBV20-1,-,CSTRSRDGGWEQYF,TGCAGTACTAGAAGCCGGGACGGGGGCTGGGAGCAGTACTTC
TRBJ2-3,-,TRBV7-2,-,CASSPRKGGTDTQYF,TGTGCCAGCAGCCCGAGGAAGGGCGGCACAGATACGCAGTATTTT
TRBJ2-3,TRBD2,TRBV20-1,-,CSATAGVDTQYF,TGCAGTGCTACAGCGGGGGTTGATACGCAGTATTTT
TRBJ1-1,-,TRBV10-3,-,CAITGQMNTEAFF,TGTGCCATCACTGGACAGATGAACACTGAAGCTTTCTTT
TRBJ2-7,-,TRBV12-3/TRBV12-4,-,CASSRTRTTYEQYF,TGTGCCAGCAGTCGGACACGGACTACCTACGAGCAGTACTTC
TRBJ2-4,-,TRBV7-2,-,CASSPAPGNIQYF,TGTGCCAGCAGCCCGGCGCCCGGAAACATTCAGTACTTC
TRBJ1-1,-,TRBV6-2/TRBV6-3,-,CASSPRDFEAFF,TGTGCCAGCAGCCCCCGGGACTTTGAAGCTTTCTTT
TRBJ2-7,-,TRBV5-5,many,CASSFSYNRQYEQYF,TGTGCCAGCAGCTTTAGCTATAACAGGCAGTACGAGCAGTACTTC
TRBJ2-7,TRBD1,TRBV7-2,-,CAGSLRDRLALLREQYF,TGTGCCGGCAGCTTAAGGGACAGGTTGGCCTTACTTCGGGAGCAGTACTTC
TRBJ2-2,TRBD2,TRBV28,-,CASSPWTSGGDYTGELFF,TGTGCCAGCAGTCCATGGACTAGCGGGGGGGACTACACCGGGGAGCTGTTTTTT